Each of the 8 T cell receptor beta chains below was sequenced from the same sample in a study of blood T cell repertoires in COVID-19. Sequenced by immunoSEQ multiplex PCR; TCRdb stores in-frame clones only, minus some. Of approximately 200,000 clones in the sample, around 80% were seen once. The specimen was PBMCs or T cells enriched from blood (not recorded which). The receptors shown here come from a woman aged 40 to 49 with acute COVID-19.

A word on this clone: Other DNA sequences from this sample encode an identical CDR3 as well. The chain carries TRBV6-5 and TRBJ1-2; 10 bases fit TRBD1. Trimming removed 5 bases from V and 0 bases from J; junction bases left unmatched: 3. Germline CDR1 MNHEY, CDR2 SVGAGI. The CDR3 sequence is 15 residues long. The CDR3 reads CASSQGQGPNYGYTF. In nucleotides, the CDR3 is TGTGCCAGCAGTCAGGGACAGGGGCCTAACTATGGCTACACCTTC.

This clone was counted only a few times. CDR3 sequence reads: CASSQELNSPLHF. The CDR3, as DNA: TGTGCCAGCAGCCAAGAGTTAAATTCACCCCTCCACTTT. This chain joins TRBV14 and TRBJ1-6; D unresolved. The ends were cut back, 0 bases at V and 7 bases at J, with 4 bases in the middle. The CDR3 is made up of 13 amino acids. The germline V gene has CDR1 SGHDN and CDR2 FVKESK. Together with reference TRBV14 and TRBJ1-6, the CDR3 gives the full variable domain: EAGVTQFPSHSVIEKGQTVTLRCDPISGHDNLYWYRRVMGKEIKFLLHFVKESKQDESGMPNNRFLAERTGGTYSTLKVQPAELEDSGVYFCASSQELNSPLHFGNGTRLTVT.

The chain uses TRBV9 and TRBJ2-7; 9 bases fit TRBD1. V trimming: 4 bases; J trimming: 2 bases; junction bases outside the gene matches: 7. This CDR3 comprises 15 residues. Germline CDR1 SGDLS, CDR2 YYNGEE. The CDR3 is CASSTRDRDAYEQYF. The CDR3, as DNA: TGTGCCAGCAGCACCCGGGACAGGGACGCCTACGAGCAGTACTTC.

The chain uses TRBV24-1 and TRBJ2-5; D may be TRBD1 (8 bases). The CDR3 has 16 amino acids. The germline CDR1 and CDR2 sequences are KGHDR and SFDVKD. V was pared by 5 bases and J by 1 base, with 16 bases between. CDR3 nucleotides: TGTGCCACCAGTGGGGGGGGACAGGCGTTCCAAGAGACCCAGTACTTC. It codes for CATSGGGQAFQETQYF.

The chain recombines TRBV7-8 with TRBJ1-5; D might be TRBD1 (5 bases). This CDR3 has 16 residues. The V gene lost 5 bases and the J gene lost 6 bases, with 20 bases spanning the gap. Looked up from germline, CDR1 is SGHVS and CDR2 is FQNEAQ. The chain's CDR3 is CASSLTLGHLTQPQHF. The CDR3 DNA follows: TGTGCCAGCAGCCTTACGTTGGGGCATCTCACTCAGCCCCAGCATTTT. Complete variable domain (other parts from reference TRBV7-8 and TRBJ1-5): GAGVSQSPRYKVAKRGQDVALRCDPISGHVSLFWYQQALGQGPEFLTYFQNEAQLDKSGLPSDRFFAERPEGSVSTLKIQRTQQEDSAVYLCASSLTLGHLTQPQHFGDGTRLSIL.

This CDR3 is CASSLRRASYNEQFF. The CDR3 bases are TGCGCCAGCAGCTTGCGCAGGGCCTCCTACAATGAGCAGTTCTTC. The chain couples TRBV5-1 to TRBJ2-1; possibly TRBD1 for D (5 bases). V was shortened by 1 base and J by 0 bases, with 8 bases between the two germline ends. This CDR3 is built from 15 residues. Germline V lookup: CDR1 SGHRS, CDR2 YFSETQ.

This chain uses TRBV28 with TRBJ2-3; 12 nucleotides match TRBD2. The CDR3 length is 16 residues. V lost 4 bases and J lost 2; bases outside the gene matches: 4. Germline V CDR1 and CDR2: MDHEN, SYDVKM. The CDR3 loop is CASSSLAGGFTDTQYF. CDR3 DNA: TGTGCCAGCAGTTCCCTAGCGGGGGGGTTCACAGATACGCAGTATTTT.

V usage is TRBV5-6 and J usage is TRBJ2-7, with 7 bases matching TRBD1. The CDR3 consists of 16 residues. The V gene's germline CDR1 is SGHDT and CDR2 YYEEEE. The junction had 6 bases not matched to a gene; V was cut back by 0 bases and J by 0 bases. CDR3 coding DNA: TGTGCCAGCAGCTTGGTAGGGCCAGGGGGCTCCTACGAGCAGTACTTC. Translation: CASSLVGPGGSYEQYF.